This T cell receptor beta chain was sequenced in a study of blood T cell repertoires in COVID-19. Study context: Some COVID-19 samples were acute and others convalescent; all came from the United States, Italy and Spain.

Germline-derived CDR1 and CDR2 are LNHNV and YYDKDF (reference sequence). CDR3 length equals 14 residues. Trimming took 8 bases from V and 4 from J, leaving 15 bases between them. Profiled with immunoSEQ multiplex PCR; TCRdb holds only in-frame clones, not every one. The sample lists roughly 130,000 clones, roughly 90% occurring once. The TCR comes from a man aged 55 to 69 with COVID-19, enrolled during active disease. The gene calls are TRBV15 and TRBJ2-1; no clear D. The sequenced material came from peripheral blood. The CDR3 region is CATSLGSPYNEQFF. In DNA form, the CDR3 reads TGTGCCACCTCCCTCGGTAGCCCGTACAATGAGCAGTTCTTC.